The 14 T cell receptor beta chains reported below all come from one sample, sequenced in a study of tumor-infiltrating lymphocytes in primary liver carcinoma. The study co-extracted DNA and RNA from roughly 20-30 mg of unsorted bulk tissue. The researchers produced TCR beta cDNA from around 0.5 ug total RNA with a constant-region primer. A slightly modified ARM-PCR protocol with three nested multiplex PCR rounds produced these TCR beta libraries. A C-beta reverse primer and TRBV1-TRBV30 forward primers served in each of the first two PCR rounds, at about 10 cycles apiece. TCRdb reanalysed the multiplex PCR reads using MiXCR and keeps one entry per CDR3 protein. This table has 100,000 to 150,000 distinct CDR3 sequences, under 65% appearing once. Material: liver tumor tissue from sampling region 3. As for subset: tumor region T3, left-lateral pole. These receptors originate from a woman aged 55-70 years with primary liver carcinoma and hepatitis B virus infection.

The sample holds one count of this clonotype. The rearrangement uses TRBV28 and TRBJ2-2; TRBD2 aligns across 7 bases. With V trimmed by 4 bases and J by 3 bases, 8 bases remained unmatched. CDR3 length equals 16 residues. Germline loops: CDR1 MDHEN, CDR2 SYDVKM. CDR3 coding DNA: TGTGCCAGCAGTTCCCCTGGGACTACCGACACCGGGGAGCTGTTTTTT. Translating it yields CASSSPGTTDTGELFF. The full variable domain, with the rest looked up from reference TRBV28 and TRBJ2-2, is DVKVTQSSRYLVKRTGEKVFLECVQDMDHENMFWYRQDPGLGLRLIYFSYDVKMKEKGDIPEGYSVSREKKERFSLILESASTNQTSMYLCASSSPGTTDTGELFFGEGSRLTVL.

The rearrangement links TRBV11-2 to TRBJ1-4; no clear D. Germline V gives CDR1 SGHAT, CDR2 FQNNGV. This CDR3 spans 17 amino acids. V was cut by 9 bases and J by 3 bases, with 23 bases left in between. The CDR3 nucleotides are TGTGCCAGGAGCCTCACCCGGCAGGCTGCTTCTAATGAAAAACTGTTTTTT. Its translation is CARSLTRQAASNEKLFF.

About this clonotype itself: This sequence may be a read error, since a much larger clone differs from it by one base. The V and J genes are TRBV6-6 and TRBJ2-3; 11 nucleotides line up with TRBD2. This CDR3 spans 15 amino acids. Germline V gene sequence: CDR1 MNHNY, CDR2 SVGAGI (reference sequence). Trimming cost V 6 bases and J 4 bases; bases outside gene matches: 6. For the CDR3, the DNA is TGTGCCAGCAGGGTAGCGGGAGGGCCGGCAGATACGCAGTATTTT. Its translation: CASRVAGGPADTQYF.

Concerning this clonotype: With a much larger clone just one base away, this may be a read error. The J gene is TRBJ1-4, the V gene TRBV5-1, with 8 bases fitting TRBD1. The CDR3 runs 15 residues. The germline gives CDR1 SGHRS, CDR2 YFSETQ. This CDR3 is CASSLEQGGGEKVFF. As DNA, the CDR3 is TGCGCCAGCAGCTTGGAACAGGGGGGAGGTGAAAAAGTGTTTTTT.

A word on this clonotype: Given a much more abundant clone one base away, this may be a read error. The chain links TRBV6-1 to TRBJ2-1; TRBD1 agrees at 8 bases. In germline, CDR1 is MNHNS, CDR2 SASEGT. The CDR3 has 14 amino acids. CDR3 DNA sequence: TGTGCCAGCACCATGGGACAGGAAAACAATGAGCGGTTCTTC. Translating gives CASTMGQENNERFF.

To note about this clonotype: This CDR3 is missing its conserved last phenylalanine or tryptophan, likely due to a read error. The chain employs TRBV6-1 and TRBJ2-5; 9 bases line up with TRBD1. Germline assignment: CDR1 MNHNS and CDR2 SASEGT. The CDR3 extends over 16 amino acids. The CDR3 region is CAGSFFDRGSRETQYI. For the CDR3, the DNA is TGTGCCGGCAGTTTTTTTGACAGGGGGAGTCGAGAGACCCAGTACATC.

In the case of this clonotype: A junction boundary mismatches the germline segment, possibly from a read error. In nucleotides, the CDR3 is TGTGCCAACAGCTTAGATGGCGCGGGAGTCACAGATAGGCAGTATTTT. It translates to CANSLDGAGVTDRQYF. V gene TRBV11-2 combines with J gene TRBJ2-3; 7 nucleotides line up with TRBD2. The CDR3 totals 16 residues. The germline V gene encodes CDR1 SGHAT and CDR2 FQNNGV.

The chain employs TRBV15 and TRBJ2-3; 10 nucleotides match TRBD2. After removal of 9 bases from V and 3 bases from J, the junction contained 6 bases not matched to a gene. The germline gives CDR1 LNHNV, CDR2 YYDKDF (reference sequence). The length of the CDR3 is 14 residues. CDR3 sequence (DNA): TGTGCCACAATTGGAGCGGGGGGGACAGATACGCAGTATTTT. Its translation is CATIGAGGTDTQYF.

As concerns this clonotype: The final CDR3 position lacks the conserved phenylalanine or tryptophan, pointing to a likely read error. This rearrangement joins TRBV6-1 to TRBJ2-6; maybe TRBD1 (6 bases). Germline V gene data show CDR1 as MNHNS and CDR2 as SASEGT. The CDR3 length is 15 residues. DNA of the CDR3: TGTGCCAGCTGTGAAGGGGGCTCTGGGGCCAACGTCCTGACTCTC. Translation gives CASCEGGSGANVLTL.

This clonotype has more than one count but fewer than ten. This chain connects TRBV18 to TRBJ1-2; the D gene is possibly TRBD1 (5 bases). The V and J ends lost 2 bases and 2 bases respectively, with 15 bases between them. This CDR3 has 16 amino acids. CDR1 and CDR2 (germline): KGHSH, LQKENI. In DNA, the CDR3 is TGTGCCAGCTCACCAAGCCAGCAGGGAACGAACTATGGCTACACCTTC. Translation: CASSPSQQGTNYGYTF.

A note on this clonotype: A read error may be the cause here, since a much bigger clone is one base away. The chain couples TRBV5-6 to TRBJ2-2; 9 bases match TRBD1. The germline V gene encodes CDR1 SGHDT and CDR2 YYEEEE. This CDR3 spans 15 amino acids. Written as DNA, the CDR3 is TGTGACAGCAGCCCGGACGGGACAGGGCTGGGGGAGCTGTTTTTT. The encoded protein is CDSSPDGTGLGELFF. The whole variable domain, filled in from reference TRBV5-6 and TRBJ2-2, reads DAGVTQSPTHLIKTRGQQVTLRCSPKSGHDTVSWYQQALGQGPQFIFQYYEEEERQRGNFPDRFSGHQFPNYSSELNVNALLLGDSALYLCDSSPDGTGLGELFFGEGSRLTVL.

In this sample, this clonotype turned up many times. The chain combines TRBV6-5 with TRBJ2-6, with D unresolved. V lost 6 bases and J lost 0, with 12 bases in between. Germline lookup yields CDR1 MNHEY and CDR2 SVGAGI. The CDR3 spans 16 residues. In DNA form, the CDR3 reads TGTGCCAGCAGCCTAAGGGCTGGCTCTGGGGCCAACGTCCTGACTTTC. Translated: CASSLRAGSGANVLTF.

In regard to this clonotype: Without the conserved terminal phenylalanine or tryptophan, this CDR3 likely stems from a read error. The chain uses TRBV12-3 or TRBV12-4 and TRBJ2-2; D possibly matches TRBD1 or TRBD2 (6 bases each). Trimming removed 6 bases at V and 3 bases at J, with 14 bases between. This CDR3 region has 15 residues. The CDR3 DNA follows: TGTGCCAGCAGCCGATACAGGGAGGACACCGGGGAGCTGTTTCTT. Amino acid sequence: CASSRYREDTGELFL.

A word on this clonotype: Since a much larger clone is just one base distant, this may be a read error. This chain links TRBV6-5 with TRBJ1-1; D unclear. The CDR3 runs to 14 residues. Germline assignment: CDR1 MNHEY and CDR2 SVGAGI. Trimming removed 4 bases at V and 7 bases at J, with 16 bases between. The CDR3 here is CASSLLALGVEAFF. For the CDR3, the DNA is TGTGCCAGCAGTTTATTAGCGCTCGGCGTTGAAGCTTTCTTT.